A selection of T cell receptor beta chains follows, all from one sample in a study of blood T cell repertoires in COVID-19. Sequenced by immunoSEQ multiplex PCR; TCRdb stores in-frame clones only, minus some. The sample lists some 66,000 clones; about 90% were seen once. Sequences were obtained from peripheral blood. The receptors come from a human donor in a cohort sampled during active COVID-19. Both conserved end residues are part of each CDR3. Fields, in order: V gene, clone size, D gene, J gene, CDR3 DNA, CDR3 protein. D genes are given only for firm matches. Clone sizes are given selectively: once, few, many, or a class where the clone is expanded.

v_call: TRBV28
clone_size: NA
d_call: TRBD2
j_call: TRBJ2-1
cdr3_nt: TGTGCCAGCAGTTTTCTAGCGGATAACTACAATGAGCAGTTCTTC
cdr3_aa: CASSFLADNYNEQFF

v_call: TRBV28
clone_size: once
d_call: TRBD1
j_call: TRBJ1-2
cdr3_nt: TGTGCCAGCAGTTTGGGAGGGACACAGGGGGCGTACGGCTACACCTTC
cdr3_aa: CASSLGGTQGAYGYTF

v_call: TRBV21-1
clone_size: NA
d_call: NA
j_call: TRBJ1-3
cdr3_nt: NA
cdr3_aa: CASSKVGQGAFSGNTIYF

v_call: TRBV19
clone_size: NA
d_call: NA
j_call: TRBJ1-3
cdr3_nt: TGTGCCAGTAGTATTTTACAGCACTCTGGAAACACCATATATTTT
cdr3_aa: CASSILQHSGNTIYF

v_call: TRBV28
clone_size: NA
d_call: NA
j_call: TRBJ1-1
cdr3_nt: TGTGCCAGCGTCGGGCAGGGGCTGCCTTTCTTT
cdr3_aa: CASVGQGLPFF

v_call: TRBV28
clone_size: NA
d_call: TRBD1
j_call: TRBJ1-5
cdr3_nt: TGTGCCAGCAGTACCTCGACAGGGAGGAATCAGCCCCAGCATTTT
cdr3_aa: CASSTSTGRNQPQHF

v_call: TRBV5-1
clone_size: NA
d_call: NA
j_call: TRBJ1-1
cdr3_nt: TGCGCCAGCAGCTTGGAGGGGTTGAACACTGAAGCTTTCTTT
cdr3_aa: CASSLEGLNTEAFF

v_call: TRBV4-3
clone_size: NA
d_call: TRBD1
j_call: TRBJ2-2
cdr3_nt: TGCGCCAGCAGCCCCACCGCCGGCGGACAGGGGGTGGGCGGGGAGCTGTTTTTT
cdr3_aa: CASSPTAGGQGVGGELFF

v_call: TRBV24-1
clone_size: NA
d_call: NA
j_call: TRBJ1-5
cdr3_nt: TGTGCCACCAGTGCTAGGGGGAATAGCAATCAGCCCCAGCATTTT
cdr3_aa: CATSARGNSNQPQHF

v_call: TRBV7-3
clone_size: NA
d_call: TRBD2
j_call: TRBJ2-1
cdr3_nt: TGTGCCAGCAGCCCAGGGACTAGCGATGAGCAGTTCTTC
cdr3_aa: CASSPGTSDEQFF